Shown below are 8 T cell receptor beta chains from a single sample sequenced in a study of CD8+CD57+ T cells in acquired aplastic anemia. For CDR3 and TCR beta VDJ profiling, genomic DNA was the template used. TCRdb fed the reads into MiXCR, producing one record per CDR3 protein. The sample contains about 220,000 distinct CDR3 sequences, about 44% of which appear only once. Before being chosen for sequencing, patients had shown CD8+CD57+ cell expansion by flow cytometry. The sequencing sample was made of sorted CD4+, CD8+, or CD8+CD57+ T cells (not recorded which) from PBMCs. These receptors came from a human donor with aplastic anemia.

The chain couples TRBV29-1 to TRBJ1-2; 9 bases agree with TRBD1. The CDR3 has 13 amino acids. The trim removed 1 base at V and 4 bases at J, leaving 1 base unmatched. Germline V gene sequence: CDR1 SQVTM, CDR2 ANQGSEA. As DNA, the CDR3 is TGCAGCGTTGAAGGGACAGGGGCCTATGGCTACACCTTC. This encodes CSVEGTGAYGYTF. The variable domain in full, completed from reference TRBV29-1 and TRBJ1-2, reads SAVISQKPSRDICQRGTSLTIQCQVDSQVTMMFWYRQQPGQSLTLIATANQGSEATYESGFVIDKFPISRPNLTFSTLTVSNMSPEDSSIYLCSVEGTGAYGYTFGSGTRLTVV.

This clonotype appeared a few times. The CDR3 DNA reads as TGTGCCACCGGACTGGCCTTGGCCGGGGAGCTGTTTTTT. Protein sequence: CATGLALAGELFF. The V and J genes are TRBV24-1 and TRBJ2-2; TRBD2 might be the D (5 bases). Trimming cost V 9 bases and J 6 bases, with 13 bases left between them. The CDR3 runs 13 residues. From germline, CDR1 is KGHDR and CDR2 SFDVKD.

This clonotype was observed at least ten times. This sequence joins TRBV6-6 and TRBJ2-3, with unresolved D. V gave up 2 bases and J gave up 0 bases, with 9 bases separating them. The CDR3 contains 15 residues. Germline V gives CDR1 MNHNY, CDR2 SVGAGI (reference sequence). CDR3 loop: CASSYEQISTDTQYF. Written as DNA, the CDR3 is TGTGCCAGCAGTTACGAGCAAATAAGCACAGATACGCAGTATTTT.

This clonotype has at least ten counts. V usage is TRBV6-6 and J usage is TRBJ2-7; TRBD1 matches 10 bases. V lost 5 bases, J lost 5 bases, and 15 bases stayed unmatched. The CDR3 runs 17 residues. Germline V gene data show CDR1 as MNHNY and CDR2 as SVGAGI (reference sequence). Here the CDR3 reads CASSDHPTGGFLHEQYF. Written as DNA, the CDR3 is TGTGCCAGCAGTGACCACCCGACAGGGGGCTTCCTCCACGAGCAGTACTTC.

This clonotype was seen more than once but under ten times. The chain uses TRBV4-1 and TRBJ2-7, with 7 bases lining up with TRBD1. Germline V gives CDR1 MGHRA, CDR2 YSYEKL. Trimming removed 1 base from V and 2 bases from J; junction bases left unmatched: 11. The CDR3 length is 17 residues. The CDR3 protein is CASSQVFRDRGPYEQYF. CDR3 in DNA: TGCGCCAGCAGCCAAGTTTTCCGGGACAGAGGACCCTACGAGCAGTACTTC.

The chain is built from TRBV2 and TRBJ1-2; no firm D call. The V end lost 5 bases, the J end lost 4 bases, and 11 bases lay between the germline ends. This CDR3 is 13 amino acids long. CDR1 is SNHLY, CDR2 FYNNEI, per germline. The CDR3 protein is CASSLSETYGYTF. CDR3 sequence (DNA): TGTGCCAGCAGTTTGTCAGAAACCTATGGCTACACCTTC.

In this sample, this clonotype turned up many times. The chain combines TRBV16 with TRBJ1-2; unclear D gene. The germline V gene encodes CDR1 KGHSY and CDR2 FQNENV. The V end was cut by 0 bases, the J end by 3 bases, with 5 bases between. The CDR3 has 13 amino acids. CDR3 region: CASSQSRDYGYTF. The CDR3, as DNA: TGTGCCAGCAGCCAATCGCGTGACTATGGCTACACCTTC.

This clonotype has ten or more counts. The J gene is TRBJ1-2, the V gene TRBV4-3; D perhaps matches TRBD1 (5 bases). Germline V gene data show CDR1 as LGHNA and CDR2 as YSLEER. V lost 2 bases and J 0 bases, leaving 10 bases between the germline ends. The CDR3 loop spans 15 amino acids. The CDR3 here is CASSQSGGSNYGYTF. The CDR3 nucleotides are TGCGCCAGCAGCCAATCGGGGGGATCTAACTATGGCTACACCTTC.